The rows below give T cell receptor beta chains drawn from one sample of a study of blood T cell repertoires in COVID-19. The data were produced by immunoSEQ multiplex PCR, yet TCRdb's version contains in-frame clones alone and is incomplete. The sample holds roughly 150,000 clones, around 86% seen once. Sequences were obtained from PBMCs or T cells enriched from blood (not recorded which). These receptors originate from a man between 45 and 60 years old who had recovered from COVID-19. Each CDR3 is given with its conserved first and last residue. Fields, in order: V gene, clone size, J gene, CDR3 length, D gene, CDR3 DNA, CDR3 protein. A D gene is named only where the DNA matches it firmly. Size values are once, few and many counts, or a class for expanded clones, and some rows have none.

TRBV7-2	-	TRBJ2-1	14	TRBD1	TGTGCCAGCAGCTCGGGGACAGGGGCCCGTGGACGGTTCTTC	CASSSGTGARGRFF
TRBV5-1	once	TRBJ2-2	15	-	TGCGCCAGCCTCCGGGACTTACTCGACACCGGGGAGCTGTTTTTT	CASLRDLLDTGELFF
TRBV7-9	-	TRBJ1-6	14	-	TGTGCCAGCAGCTTAGCACAGGCTAATTCACCCCTCCACTTT	CASSLAQANSPLHF
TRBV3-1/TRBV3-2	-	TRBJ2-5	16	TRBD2	TGTGCCAGCAGCCAAGGCCGACTAGCGAGGGGGGAGACCCAGTACTTC	CASSQGRLARGETQYF
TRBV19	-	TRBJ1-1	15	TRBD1	TGTGCCAGTAGCCTCCGACAGGGGCAGAACACTGAAGCTTTCTTT	CASSLRQGQNTEAFF
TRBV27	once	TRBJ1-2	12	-	TGTGCCAGCAGTTTAATAGGAGATGGCTACACCTTC	CASSLIGDGYTF
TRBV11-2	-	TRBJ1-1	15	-	TGTGCCAGCAGCCCACCGCAGGGTTCTGGGACTGAAGCTTTCTTT	CASSPPQGSGTEAFF
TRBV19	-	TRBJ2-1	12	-	TGTGCCAGTAGTATTGACAGGTGGGAGCAGTTCTTC	CASSIDRWEQFF
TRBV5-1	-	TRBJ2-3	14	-	TGCGCCAGCAGCTTTACGGGCGTAGCGGATACGCAGTATTTT	CASSFTGVADTQYF
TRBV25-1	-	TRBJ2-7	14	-	TGTGCCAGCAGTGGACCGGTACAGGGTTACGAGCAGTACTTC	CASSGPVQGYEQYF
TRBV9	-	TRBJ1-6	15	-	TGTGCCAGCAGCGGAAACCAGGGTTATGGATCACCCCTCCACTTT	CASSGNQGYGSPLHF
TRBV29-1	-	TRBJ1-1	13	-	TGCAGCGTTGGGGAGGGAATACGGACTGAAGCTTTCTTT	CSVGEGIRTEAFF
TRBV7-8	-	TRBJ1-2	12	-	TGTGCCAGCAGCTTTTTCAGGGATGGCTACACCTTC	CASSFFRDGYTF
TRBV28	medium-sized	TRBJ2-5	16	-	TGTGCCAGCAGTTTAATGGCGGACAGCTGGCAAGAGACCCAGTACTTC	CASSLMADSWQETQYF
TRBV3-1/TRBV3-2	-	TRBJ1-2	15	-	TGTGCCAGCAGCCAAGACTGGTCTGCGGACTATGGCTACACCTTC	CASSQDWSADYGYTF
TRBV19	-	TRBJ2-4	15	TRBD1	TGTGCCAGTAGTGGCTCGAGGACAGGGAAGGACATTCAGTACTTC	CASSGSRTGKDIQYF
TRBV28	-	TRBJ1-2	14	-	TGTGCCAGCACCTGGGGCGGGGGGTTCTATGGCTACACCTTC	CASTWGGGFYGYTF
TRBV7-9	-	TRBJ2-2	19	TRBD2	TGTGCCAGCAGCTTAGCGCGGCTAGCGGGGGGATCCAACACCGGGGAGCTGTTTTTT	CASSLARLAGGSNTGELFF